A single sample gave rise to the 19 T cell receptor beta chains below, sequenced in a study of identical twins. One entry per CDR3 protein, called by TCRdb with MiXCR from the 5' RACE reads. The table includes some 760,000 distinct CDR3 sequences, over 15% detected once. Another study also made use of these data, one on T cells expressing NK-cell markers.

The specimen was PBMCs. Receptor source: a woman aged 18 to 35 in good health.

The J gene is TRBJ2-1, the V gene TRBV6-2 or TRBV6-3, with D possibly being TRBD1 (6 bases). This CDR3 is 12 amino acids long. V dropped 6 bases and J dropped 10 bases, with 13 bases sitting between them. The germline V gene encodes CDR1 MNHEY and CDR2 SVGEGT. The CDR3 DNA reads TGTGCCAGCAGACGACAGGAGGCGGAGCAGTTCTTC. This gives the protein CASRRQEAEQFF.

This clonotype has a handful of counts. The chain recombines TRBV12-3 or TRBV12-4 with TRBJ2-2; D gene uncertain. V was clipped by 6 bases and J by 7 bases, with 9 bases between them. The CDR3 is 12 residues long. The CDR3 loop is CASRRLIGELFF. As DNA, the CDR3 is TGTGCCAGCAGGCGTCTGATCGGGGAGCTGTTTTTT.

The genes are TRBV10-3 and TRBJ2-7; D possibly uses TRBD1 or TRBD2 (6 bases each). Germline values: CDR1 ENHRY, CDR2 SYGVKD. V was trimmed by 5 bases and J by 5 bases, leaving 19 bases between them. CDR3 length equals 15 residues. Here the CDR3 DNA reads TGTGCCATCAGTCACCCCGGGGGCAGCAAGCACGAGCAGTACTTC. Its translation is CAISHPGGSKHEQYF.

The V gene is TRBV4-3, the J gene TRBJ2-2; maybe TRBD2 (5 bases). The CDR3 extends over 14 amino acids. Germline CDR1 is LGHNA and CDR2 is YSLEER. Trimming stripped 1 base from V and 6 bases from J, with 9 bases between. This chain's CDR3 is CASSQVFSAGELFF. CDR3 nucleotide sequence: TGCGCCAGCAGCCAAGTATTTAGCGCCGGGGAGCTGTTTTTT.

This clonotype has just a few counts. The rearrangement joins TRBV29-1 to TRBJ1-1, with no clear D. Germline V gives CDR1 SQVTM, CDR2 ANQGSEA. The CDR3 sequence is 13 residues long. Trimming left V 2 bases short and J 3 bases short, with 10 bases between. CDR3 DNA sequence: TGCAGCGTTGAAAAGGGAATGGACACTGAAGCTTTCTTT. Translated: CSVEKGMDTEAFF.

The CDR3 DNA reads TGCAGCGCTGTAAGGCATCCGATAGCCGTCGAAGGAACAGATACGCAGTATTTT. Its translation: CSAVRHPIAVEGTDTQYF. This rearrangement joins TRBV29-1 to TRBJ2-3; unclear D gene. The CDR3 covers 18 residues. In germline, CDR1 is SQVTM, CDR2 ANQGSEA. The germline V and J ends were trimmed by 7 bases and 3 bases, with 29 bases remaining between them.

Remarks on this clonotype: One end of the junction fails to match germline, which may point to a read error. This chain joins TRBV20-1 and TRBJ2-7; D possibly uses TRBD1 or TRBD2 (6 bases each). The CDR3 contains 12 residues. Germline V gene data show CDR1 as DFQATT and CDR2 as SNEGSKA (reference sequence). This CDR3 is CSAGPPGGSVNF. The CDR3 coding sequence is TGCAGTGCTGGACCCCCCGGGGGCAGCGTGAACTTC.

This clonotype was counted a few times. CDR3 sequence: CASSYYHTSGGPETQYF. DNA for the CDR3: TGTGCCAGCAGTTACTATCATACTAGCGGGGGGCCTGAGACCCAGTACTTC. The gene calls are TRBV6-5 and TRBJ2-5, with 12 bases matching TRBD2. CDR1 and CDR2 from the germline V gene are MNHEY and SVGAGI. This CDR3 has 17 amino acids. Trimming cost V 1 base and J 5 bases; bases outside gene matches: 8.

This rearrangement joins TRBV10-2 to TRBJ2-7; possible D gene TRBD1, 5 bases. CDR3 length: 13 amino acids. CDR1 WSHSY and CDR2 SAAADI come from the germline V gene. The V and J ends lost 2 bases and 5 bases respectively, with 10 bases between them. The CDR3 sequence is CASSEGHPDEQYF. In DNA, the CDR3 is TGCGCCAGCAGTGAGGGACACCCAGACGAGCAGTACTTC.

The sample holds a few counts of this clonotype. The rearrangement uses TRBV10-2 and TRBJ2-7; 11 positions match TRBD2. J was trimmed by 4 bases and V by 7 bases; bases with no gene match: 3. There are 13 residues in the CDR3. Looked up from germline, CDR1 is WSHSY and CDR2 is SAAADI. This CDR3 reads CASNLAGGYEQYF. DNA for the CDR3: TGCGCCAGCAACCTAGCGGGAGGATACGAGCAGTACTTC.

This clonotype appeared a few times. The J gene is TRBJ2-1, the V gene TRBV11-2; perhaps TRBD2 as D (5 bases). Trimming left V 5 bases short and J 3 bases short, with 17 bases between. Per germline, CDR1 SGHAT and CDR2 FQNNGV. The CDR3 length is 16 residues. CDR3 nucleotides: TGTGCCAGCAGCGGAACGAGGGTCGGGCTCTACAATGAGCAGTTCTTC. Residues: CASSGTRVGLYNEQFF.

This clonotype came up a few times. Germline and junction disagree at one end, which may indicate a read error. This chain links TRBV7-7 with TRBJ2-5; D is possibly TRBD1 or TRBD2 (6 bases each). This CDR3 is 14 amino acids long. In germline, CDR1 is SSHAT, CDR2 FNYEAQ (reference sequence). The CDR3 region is CASSEGGLQETQYF. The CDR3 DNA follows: TGTGCTAGCAGCGAGGGGGGCTTACAAGAGACCCAGTACTTC.

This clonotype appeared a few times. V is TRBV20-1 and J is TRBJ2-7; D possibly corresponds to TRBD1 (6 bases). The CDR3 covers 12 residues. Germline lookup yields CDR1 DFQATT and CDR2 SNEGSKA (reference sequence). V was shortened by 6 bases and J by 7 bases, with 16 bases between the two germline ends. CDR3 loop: CSAPRRDTEQYF. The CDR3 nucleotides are TGCAGTGCGCCGAGACGGGACACGGAGCAGTACTTC.

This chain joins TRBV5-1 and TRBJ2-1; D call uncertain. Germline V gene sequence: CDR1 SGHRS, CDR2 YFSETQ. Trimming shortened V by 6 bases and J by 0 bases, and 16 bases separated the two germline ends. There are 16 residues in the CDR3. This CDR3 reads CASIRAPQSSYNEQFF. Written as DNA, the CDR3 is TGCGCCAGCATTAGGGCTCCTCAAAGCTCCTACAATGAGCAGTTCTTC.

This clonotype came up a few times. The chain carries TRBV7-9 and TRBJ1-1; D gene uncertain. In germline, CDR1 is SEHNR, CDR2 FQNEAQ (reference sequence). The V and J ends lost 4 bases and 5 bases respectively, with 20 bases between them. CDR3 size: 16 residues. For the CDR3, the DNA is TGTGCCAGCAGCTCCCCCACCGCATTAGGAGATACTGAAGCTTTCTTT. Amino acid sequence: CASSSPTALGDTEAFF.

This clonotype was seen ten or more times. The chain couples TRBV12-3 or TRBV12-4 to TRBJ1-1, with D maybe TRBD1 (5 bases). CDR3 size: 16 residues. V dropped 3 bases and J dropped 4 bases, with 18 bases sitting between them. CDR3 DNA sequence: TGTGCCAGCAGTTTTGGCAGGGTTGTTCGGGGCACTGAAGCTTTCTTT. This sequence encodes CASSFGRVVRGTEAFF.

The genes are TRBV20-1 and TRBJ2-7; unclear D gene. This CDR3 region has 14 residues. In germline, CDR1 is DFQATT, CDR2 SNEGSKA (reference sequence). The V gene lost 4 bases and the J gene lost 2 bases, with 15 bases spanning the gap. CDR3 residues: CSATKATLTYEQYF. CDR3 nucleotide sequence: TGCAGTGCTACAAAGGCGACTTTGACCTACGAGCAGTACTTC.

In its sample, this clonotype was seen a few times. The CDR3 DNA is TGCAGTGCCCCGAGGGTGGGCGAGCAGTACTTC. Translating it yields CSAPRVGEQYF. This chain links TRBV20-1 with TRBJ2-7; D possibly corresponds to TRBD2 (5 bases). Germline V CDR1 and CDR2: DFQATT, SNEGSKA (reference sequence). The CDR3 covers 11 residues. V shed 6 bases and J shed 6 bases, with 12 bases lying between them.

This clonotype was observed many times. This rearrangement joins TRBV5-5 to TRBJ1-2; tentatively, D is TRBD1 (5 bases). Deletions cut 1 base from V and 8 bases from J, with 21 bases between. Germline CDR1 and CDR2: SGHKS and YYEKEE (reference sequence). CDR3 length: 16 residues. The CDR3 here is CASSLWDAQGGQGYTF. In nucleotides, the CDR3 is TGTGCCAGCAGCTTGTGGGACGCCCAGGGAGGGCAGGGCTACACCTTC.